This TCR beta chain was sequenced for a study of cytomegalovirus exposure and HLA in healthy donors. Study findings and constraints: The listing of roughly 160 TCR beta chains classed them as cytomegalovirus-associated. Later analysis suggested links between common viral pathogens and several top significant clusters.

This clone showed up just a few times. What it binds is unknown. PCR used 60 Vbeta primers and 13 Jbeta primers. Profiled with immunoSEQ multiplex PCR; TCRdb holds only in-frame clones, not every one. This table holds 110,000 to 150,000 clones, roughly 77% found once. The J segment lost 4 bases and the V segment lost 6 bases, leaving 6 bases of the junction unmatched. The CDR3 consists of 14 residues. Germline V gene sequence: CDR1 SGHAT, CDR2 FQDESV (reference sequence). Samples came from healthy bone marrow donors. Sequenced input: PBMCs. The genes are TRBV11-1 and TRBJ1-3, with 7 bases that match TRBD1. The TCR was taken from a woman aged 30 to 39 in good health and CMV-seronegative. This CDR3 is CASRNTGAGNTIYF. CDR3 sequence (DNA): TGTGCCAGCAGGAACACAGGGGCAGGAAACACCATATATTTT.